This T cell receptor (beta chain) is drawn from a study of shared clonotypes between healthy human individuals. Cells designated naive CD8 were CD45RO-negative and were positively selected for CCR7, with terminally differentiated effector memory CD45RA+ cells excluded. The V end was cut by 5 bases, the J end by 3 bases, with 11 bases between. CDR1 and CDR2 (germline): SNHLY, FYNNEI. The CDR3 spans 13 residues. Sequencing was performed with immunoSEQ multiplex PCR; in TCRdb, only in-frame clones are kept and a portion is missing. The data contain some 2,000,000 clones, about 94% of them singletons. V gene TRBV2 combines with J gene TRBJ2-7; D possibly matches TRBD1 or TRBD2 (5 bases each). This clonotype was sampled from a man between 18 and 29 years old in good health. The sample comprised naive CD8+ T cells sorted from blood. In nucleotides, the CDR3 is TGTGCCAGCAGTACCGGGACGTACTACGAGCAGTACTTC. This sequence encodes CASSTGTYYEQYF. Together with reference TRBV2 and TRBJ2-7, the CDR3 gives the full variable domain: EPEVTQTPSHQVTQMGQEVILRCVPISNHLYFYWYRQILGQKVEFLVSFYNNEISEKSEIFDDQFSVERPDGSNFTLKIRSTKLEDSAMYFCASSTGTYYEQYFGPGTRLTVT.